This T cell receptor (beta chain) was obtained from a study of breast tumors, draining lymph nodes, adjacent tissues (dated by TCRdb to 2016 to 2017). The study in broad terms: TCR beta repertoires were compared across tumor, adjacent nontumor tissue and axillary lymph nodes obtained from breast cancer patients. The study was designed to assess the relationships and possible T-cell exchange between tumor, surrounding tissue and draining lymph node repertoires in human breast cancer. General study outcomes and caveats: Tumor and nontumor tissue repertoires were significantly more similar in luminal-like than in basal-like breast cancer. Rather than being directly demonstrated, the conclusion that tumor T cells originate in lymph nodes was presented as consistent with a hypothesis. The data were judged consistent with most tumor T cells deriving from the lymph node and then expanding within tumor tissue. Tumor T-cell repertoires showed less diversity than lymph node repertoires and more diversity than nontumor tissue repertoires, and tumor T-cell repertoires showed preferential V and J gene usage.

The sequencing machine was an Illumina HiSeq 2000. TCR beta chain libraries were generated by multiplex PCR amplification. High-throughput sequencing was used to analyze the amplified TCR beta chain products. TCRdb passed the public sequencing reads through fastp at Q25 and MiXCR, retaining productive beta sequences. Rows with a matching CDR3 protein are joined into one entry that keeps the most common DNA and genes. The sample records around 230,000 distinct CDR3 sequences, 30% to 35% of which are singletons. The ten largest clones add up to approximately 3.7% of the sample. From the cysteine through the phenylalanine, the CDR3 covers 15 amino acids. Only the CDR3 part of the read is kept: 45 bases, read in frame from the first base. From a lookup of the germline V gene, CDR1 and CDR2 are SGHTA and FQGNSA. The V end loses 6 bases and the J end loses 1 base, and a stretch of 13 bases separates them.

The axillary draining lymph nodes of breast cancer patients were the source of the lymph node samples. For this clonotype: Its antigen specificity is not known. Base qualities are missing; no much larger clone stands one base away.

This clonotype was obtained from a female donor with breast cancer. Some clones in this sample may be carry-over from other donors' samples. Sequenced: axillary lymph node tissue. The chain is assembled from TRBV7-2 and TRBJ2-1; TRBD1 is a possible D gene, resting on 5 matching bases. The CDR3 here reads CASRQDQRSYNEQFF. The base sequence is TGTGCCAGCAGACAGGACCAACGATCCTACAATGAGCAGTTCTTC.